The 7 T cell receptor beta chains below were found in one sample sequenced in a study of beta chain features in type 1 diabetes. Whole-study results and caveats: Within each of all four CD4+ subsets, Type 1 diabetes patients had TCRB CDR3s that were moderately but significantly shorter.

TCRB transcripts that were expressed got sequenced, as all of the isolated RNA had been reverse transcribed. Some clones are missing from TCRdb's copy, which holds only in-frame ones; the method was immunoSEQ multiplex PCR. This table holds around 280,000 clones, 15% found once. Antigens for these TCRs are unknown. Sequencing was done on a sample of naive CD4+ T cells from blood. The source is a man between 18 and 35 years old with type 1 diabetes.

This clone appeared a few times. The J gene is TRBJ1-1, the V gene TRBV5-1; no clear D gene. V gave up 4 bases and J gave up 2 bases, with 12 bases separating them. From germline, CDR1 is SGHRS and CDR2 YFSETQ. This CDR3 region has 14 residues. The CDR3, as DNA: TGCGCCAGCAGCGGCACACTACTCAACACTGAAGCTTTCTTT. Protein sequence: CASSGTLLNTEAFF.

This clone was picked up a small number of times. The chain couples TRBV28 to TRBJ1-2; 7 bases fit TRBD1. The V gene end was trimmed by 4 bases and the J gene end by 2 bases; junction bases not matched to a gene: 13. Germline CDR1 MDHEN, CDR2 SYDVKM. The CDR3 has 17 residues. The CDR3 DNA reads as TGTGCCAGCAGTTCGGTCGGACAGGAACGTTGGAACTATGGCTACACCTTC. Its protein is CASSSVGQERWNYGYTF.

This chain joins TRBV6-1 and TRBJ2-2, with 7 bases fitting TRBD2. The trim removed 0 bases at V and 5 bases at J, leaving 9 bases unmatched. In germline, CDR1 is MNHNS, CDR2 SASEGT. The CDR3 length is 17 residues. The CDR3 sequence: CASSEAIRGVGTGELFF. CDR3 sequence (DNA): TGTGCCAGCAGTGAAGCTATACGGGGGGTAGGAACCGGGGAGCTGTTTTTT.

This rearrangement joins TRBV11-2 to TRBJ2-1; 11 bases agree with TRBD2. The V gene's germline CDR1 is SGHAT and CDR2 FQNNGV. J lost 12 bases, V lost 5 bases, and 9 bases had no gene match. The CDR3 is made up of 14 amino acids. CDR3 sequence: CASSRPGTSGRQFF. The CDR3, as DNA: TGTGCCAGCAGCCGCCCCGGGACTAGCGGTAGGCAGTTCTTC. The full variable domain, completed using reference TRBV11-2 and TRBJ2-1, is EAGVAQSPRYKIIEKRQSVAFWCNPISGHATLYWYQQILGQGPKLLIQFQNNGVVDDSQLPKDRFSAERLKGVDSTLKIQPAKLEDSAVYLCASSRPGTSGRQFFGPGTRLTVL.

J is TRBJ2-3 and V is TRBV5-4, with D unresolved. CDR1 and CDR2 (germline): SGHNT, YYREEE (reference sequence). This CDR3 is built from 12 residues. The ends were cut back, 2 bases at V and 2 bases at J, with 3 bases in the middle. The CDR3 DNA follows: TGTGCCAGCAGCTTCTCCACAGATACGCAGTATTTT. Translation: CASSFSTDTQYF. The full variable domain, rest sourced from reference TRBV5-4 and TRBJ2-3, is ETGVTQSPTHLIKTRGQQVTLRCSSQSGHNTVSWYQQALGQGPQFIFQYYREEENGRGNFPPRFSGLQFPNYSSELNVNALELDDSALYLCASSFSTDTQYFGPGTRLTVL.

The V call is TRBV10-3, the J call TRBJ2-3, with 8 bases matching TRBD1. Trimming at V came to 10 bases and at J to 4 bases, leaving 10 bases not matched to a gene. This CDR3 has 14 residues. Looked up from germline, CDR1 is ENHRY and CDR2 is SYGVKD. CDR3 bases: TGTGCCACCTCAACCGCACAGGGGGCAGATACGCAGTATTTT. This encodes CATSTAQGADTQYF.

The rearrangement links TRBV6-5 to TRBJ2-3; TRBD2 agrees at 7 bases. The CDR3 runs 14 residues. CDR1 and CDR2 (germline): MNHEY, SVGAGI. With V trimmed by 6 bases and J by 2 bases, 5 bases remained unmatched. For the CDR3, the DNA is TGTGCCAGCAGACGGGACTATGACACAGATACGCAGTATTTT. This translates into CASRRDYDTDTQYF.